The clone carrying this TCR beta chain was recorded a few times. The antigen remains undetermined. This entry belongs to a study of blood T cells in healthy people across ages. Study-wide results and caveats: A strong correlation was found between TCR beta diversity and the percentage of naive T cells.

A sample-barcoded 5' primer and a J-beta primer mix were used in a second PCR of roughly 7 to 11 cycles. TCRdb used MiXCR to reprocess the 5' RACE reads, holding one entry per CDR3 protein. The sample records nearly 800,000 distinct CDR3 sequences, approximately 53% being singletons. The trim removed 2 bases at V and 4 bases at J, leaving 13 bases unmatched. From germline, CDR1 is PRHDT and CDR2 FYEKMQ (reference sequence). This CDR3 spans 17 amino acids. The clonotype comes from a man aged 40-50 years in good health. What was sequenced was blood. This chain connects TRBV13 to TRBJ2-5; 7 positions agree with TRBD2. The CDR3 here is CASSLKAGIGHSETQYF. DNA for the CDR3: TGTGCCAGCAGCTTAAAAGCGGGAATCGGTCATTCAGAGACCCAGTACTTC.